This T cell receptor (beta chain) comes out of a study of PD-1 blockade in mismatch repair-deficient tumors. About the research overall: All were previously treated, progressing patients with around eleven mismatch repair-deficient cancer types. Findings and caveats of the study: Tumor-resident clones, often undetectable pretreatment in blood, expanded then contracted after pembrolizumab.

Germline V gene sequence: CDR1 SEHNR, CDR2 FQNEAQ (reference sequence). This CDR3 contains 15 residues. V was pared by 2 bases and J by 1 base, with 9 bases between. TCRdb's table, derived via immunoSEQ multiplex PCR, lists solely in-frame clones and lacks some. The sample records some 85,000 clones, 80% to 90% being singletons. About this clone: The antigen remains undetermined.

All patients were mismatch repair deficient, assessed by either PCR or immunohistochemistry. TCR sequencing covered three patients who responded to pembrolizumab. The receptor was isolated from an adult with mismatch repair-deficient cancer. The source material was peripheral blood, sampled 44 weeks after starting pembrolizumab. This chain joins TRBV7-9 and TRBJ2-1; D unresolved. The chain's CDR3 is CASSLLKGSYNEQFF. CDR3 nucleotides: TGTGCCAGCAGCTTATTAAAGGGATCCTACAATGAGCAGTTCTTC.